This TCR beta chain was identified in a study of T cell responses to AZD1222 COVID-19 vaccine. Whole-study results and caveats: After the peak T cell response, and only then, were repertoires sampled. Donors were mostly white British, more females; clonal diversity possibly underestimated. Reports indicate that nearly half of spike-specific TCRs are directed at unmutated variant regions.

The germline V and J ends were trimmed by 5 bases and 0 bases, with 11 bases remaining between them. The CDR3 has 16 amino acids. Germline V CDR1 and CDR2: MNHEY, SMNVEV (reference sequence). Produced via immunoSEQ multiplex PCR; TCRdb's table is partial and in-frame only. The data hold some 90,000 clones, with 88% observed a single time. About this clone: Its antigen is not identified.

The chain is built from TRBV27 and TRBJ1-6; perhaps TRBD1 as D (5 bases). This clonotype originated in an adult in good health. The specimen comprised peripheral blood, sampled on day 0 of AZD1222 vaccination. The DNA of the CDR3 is TGTGCCAGCAGTAGAGCAGGGAGCTCCTATAATTCACCCCTCCACTTT. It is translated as CASSRAGSSYNSPLHF.